A selection of T cell receptor beta chains follows, all from one sample in a study of blood T cell repertoires in COVID-19. Here immunoSEQ multiplex PCR was the method, and the copy in TCRdb shows in-frame clones only, minus some. The sample carries about 140,000 clones, about 87% recorded once. Sequencing was done on a sample of peripheral blood. These receptors originate from a woman aged 50 to 60 with acute or convalescent COVID-19. Both conserved end residues are part of each CDR3. The D gene is left open where the match is weak. The size entry is marked missing in some rows and otherwise reads once, few, many or a size class.

NA	NA	TRBV6-2/TRBV6-3	TRBJ1-2	TGTGCCAGCAGTTATGACAGCCCCAACTATGGCTACACCTTC	CASSYDSPNYGYTF
TRBD1	NA	TRBV10-3	TRBJ1-1	TGTGCCATCAGTACACAGGGGGCGAGGGCTGAAGCTTTCTTT	CAISTQGARAEAFF
NA	NA	TRBV15	TRBJ1-6	TGTGCCACCAGCAGAGATTTAAAAAAATCCCTCCACTTT	CATSRDLKKSLHF
TRBD1	NA	TRBV9	TRBJ1-2	TGTGCCAGCAGCGTAGCTTCGGGACAGGGGCCCAACTATGGCTACACCTTC	CASSVASGQGPNYGYTF
TRBD2	once	TRBV5-1	TRBJ2-7	TGCGCCAGCAGCTTAACTAGCGACGAGCAGTACTTC	CASSLTSDEQYF
TRBD2	once	TRBV11-2	TRBJ2-7	TGTGCCAGCAGCTTAGATCCCCTAGCGGGGGGCGTCTACGAGCAGTACTTC	CASSLDPLAGGVYEQYF
NA	NA	TRBV7-7	TRBJ2-2	TGTGCCAGCAGCTTAGCCGGGAAACGAGGCGCCGGGGAGCTGTTTTTT	CASSLAGKRGAGELFF
NA	NA	TRBV18	TRBJ2-2	TGTGCCAGCTCTACCGGCACCGGGGAGCTGTTTTTT	CASSTGTGELFF
NA	NA	TRBV5-1	TRBJ1-1	TGCGCCAGCAGCGTAAACCCGGGGGACACTGAAGCTTTCTTT	CASSVNPGDTEAFF
NA	few	TRBV7-2	TRBJ2-6	TGTGCCAGCAGCTTAAATGTCGTCAGCTCTGGGGCCAACGTCCTGACTTTC	CASSLNVVSSGANVLTF
NA	NA	TRBV29-1	TRBJ1-2	TGCAGCGTTGTTACGGGGTTAGGAGCTAACTATGGCTACACCTTC	CSVVTGLGANYGYTF
NA	NA	TRBV7-9	TRBJ1-2	TGTGCCAGCAGCTTTGGCCGCCTTAACTATGGCTACACCTTC	CASSFGRLNYGYTF
NA	NA	TRBV18	TRBJ1-3	TGTGCCAGCTGCCCCGAAGGGGGTTCCGGAAACACCATATATTTT	CASCPEGGSGNTIYF
TRBD1	once	TRBV9	TRBJ2-7	TGTGCCAGCAGCACAAGGACAGGGGGTCACTACGAGCAGTACTTC	CASSTRTGGHYEQYF
TRBD2	NA	TRBV19	TRBJ2-1	TGTGCCAGTAGTAGGACTAGCGGGAGGTACAATGAGCAGTTCTTC	CASSRTSGRYNEQFF
TRBD1	NA	TRBV19	TRBJ2-7	TGTGCCAGTAGCCATTCCGCTACAGGGGGCGGATACGAGCAGTACTTC	CASSHSATGGGYEQYF
NA	NA	TRBV21-1	TRBJ1-1	TGTGCCAGCAGCATGCGCGGACAGGTGAACACTGAAGCTTTCTTT	CASSMRGQVNTEAFF
NA	NA	TRBV29-1	TRBJ2-5	TGCAGCGTTGAAGGCGGTAGGGAGACCCAGTACTTC	CSVEGGRETQYF
NA	NA	TRBV27	TRBJ2-3	TGTGCCAGCAGTCCCCTCAACTATGACACAGATACGCAGTATTTT	CASSPLNYDTDTQYF
NA	few	TRBV5-1	TRBJ1-1	TGCGCCAGCAGCTTGGGGGGCGGAGGGGCTGAAGCTTTCTTT	CASSLGGGGAEAFF
TRBD2	NA	TRBV9	TRBJ2-7	TGTGCCAGCAGCGTAGAGTCCCGCGGGACTAGCTACGAGCAGTACTTC	CASSVESRGTSYEQYF
NA	NA	TRBV24-1	TRBJ2-1	TGTGCCACCAGTGTTAATGGGCTTGGCTACAATGAGCAGTTCTTC	CATSVNGLGYNEQFF
TRBD1	NA	TRBV2	TRBJ1-2	TGTGCCAGCACCGAGGACAGGGTTAATGGCTACACCTTC	CASTEDRVNGYTF
TRBD1	NA	TRBV6-5	TRBJ1-2	TGTGCCAGCAGTTCCAAAAGGACAGGGAGGTGGGATGGCTACACCTTC	CASSSKRTGRWDGYTF
TRBD1	NA	TRBV6-4	TRBJ1-6	TGTGCCAGCAGGGCCCTTGCAGGGGGTATCTATAATTCACCCCTCCACTTT	CASRALAGGIYNSPLHF
TRBD2	NA	TRBV18	TRBJ2-1	TGTGCCAGCTCTCCCGGGACTAGCGGGGGGGCCGATGAGCAGTTCTTC	CASSPGTSGGADEQFF
TRBD2	NA	TRBV7-2	TRBJ2-7	TGTGCCAGCAGCTTATTAGGCGGGAGGGTCGACGAGCAGTACTTC	CASSLLGGRVDEQYF
NA	NA	TRBV20-1	TRBJ2-1	TGCAGTGCCGAACCGAGGAATGAGCAGTTCTTC	CSAEPRNEQFF
TRBD1	NA	TRBV19	TRBJ2-7	TGTGCCAGTAGTATAGAGCCCAGGGGGAACGAGCAGTACTTC	CASSIEPRGNEQYF
TRBD2	NA	TRBV6-2/TRBV6-3	TRBJ2-3	TGTGCCAGCAGTTACAACCTAGCGGGAGGGCCAGATACGCAGTATTTT	CASSYNLAGGPDTQYF